This T cell receptor (beta chain) is drawn from a study of T cell responses to AZD1222 COVID-19 vaccine. Concerning this clone itself: The antigen is unknown.

Overall study findings and caveats: The donor group comprised mostly white British people and more females; the analysis possibly underestimated clonal diversity. Mapped onto spike, vaccine-associated CD4 TCRs spanned it and were dominant at 160-218 and 743-854.

Only in-frame clones appear in the TCRdb table, and some are missing; sequencing was by immunoSEQ multiplex PCR. This table holds fewer than 70,000 clones, about 83% found once. This TCR came from an adult who received the AZD1222 COVID-19 vaccine. The material sequenced was peripheral blood, taken 28 days after the second AZD1222 dose.

As DNA, the CDR3 is TGTGCCACCAACCCTGGGGGCTCCGTGGAAAAACTGTTTTTT. Its translation: CATNPGGSVEKLFF. V and J are TRBV28 and TRBJ1-4; D perhaps matches TRBD1 (6 bases). The CDR3 has 14 residues. V shed 10 bases and J shed 8 bases, with 20 bases lying between them. From germline, CDR1 is MDHEN and CDR2 SYDVKM.